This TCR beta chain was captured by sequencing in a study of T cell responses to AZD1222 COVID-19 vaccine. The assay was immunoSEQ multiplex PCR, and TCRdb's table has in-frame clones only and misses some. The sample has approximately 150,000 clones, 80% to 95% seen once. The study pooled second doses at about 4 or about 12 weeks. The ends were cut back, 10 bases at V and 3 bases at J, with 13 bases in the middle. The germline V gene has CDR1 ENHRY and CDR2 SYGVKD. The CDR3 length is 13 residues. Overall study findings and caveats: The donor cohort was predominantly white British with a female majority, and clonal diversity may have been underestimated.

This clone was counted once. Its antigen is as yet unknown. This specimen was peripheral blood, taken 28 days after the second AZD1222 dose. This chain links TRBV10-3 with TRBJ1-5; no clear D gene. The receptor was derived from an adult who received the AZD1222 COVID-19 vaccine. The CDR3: CATGGGHNQPQHF. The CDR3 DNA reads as TGTGCCACTGGAGGAGGTCACAATCAGCCCCAGCATTTT.